This TCR beta chain was recovered during a study of T cells after posttransplantation cyclophosphamide. The CDR3 contains 13 residues. Trimming left V 3 bases short and J 2 bases short, with 8 bases between. CDR1 and CDR2 from the germline V gene are SQVTM and ANQGSEA. Clones were read by immunoSEQ multiplex PCR, and TCRdb kept only the in-frame ones, dropping some. Observed in the sample are more than 8,500 clones, none of them singletons. This clone was picked up many times. Busulfan-fludarabine conditioning, marrow transplant, and cyclophosphamide on days +3 and +4 were administered. The clonotype originates from a male patient between 45 and 59 years old who received an allogeneic stem cell transplant from a related donor and was CMV-positive. Some of the T cells might come from the graft donor. The chain links TRBV29-1 to TRBJ1-3, with D possibly matching TRBD1 (5 bases). The sequenced sample was PBMCs, obtained about 350 days after allogeneic stem cell transplant with posttransplant cyclophosphamide. The CDR3: CSVEGRAGNTIYF. The DNA of the CDR3 is TGCAGCGTTGAGGGCAGGGCTGGAAACACCATATATTTT.